Described below is a single T cell receptor beta chain sequence and its context. The data derive from a study of control samples from healthy donors and cancer patients. V lost 8 bases, J lost 3 bases, and 6 bases stayed unmatched. Germline V gives CDR1 LNHNV, CDR2 YYDKDF (reference sequence). The CDR3 runs 15 residues. Repertoires were generated with immunoSEQ multiplex PCR, while TCRdb's copy carries only in-frame clones and drops some. The data hold some 200,000 clones, with about 93% observed a single time. Input material: blood. The clonotype was recovered from a man aged 18 to 29 in good health. The chain couples TRBV15 to TRBJ2-1; TRBD2 matches 11 bases. The CDR3 spells CATSGTSGYYNEQFF. In DNA form, the CDR3 reads TGTGCCACCTCCGGGACTAGCGGATACTACAATGAGCAGTTCTTC. The variable domain in full, with the rest retrieved from reference TRBV15 and TRBJ2-1, is DAMVIQNPRYQVTQFGKPVTLSCSQTLNHNVMYWYQQKSSQAPKLLFHYYDKDFNNEADTPDNFQSRRPNTSFCFLDIRSPGLGDTAMYLCATSGTSGYYNEQFFGPGTRLTVL.